This is a list of T cell receptor beta chains from one sample in a study of T cell repertoires in ileal Crohn's disease. Sequencing used immunoSEQ multiplex PCR; TCRdb keeps in-frame clones, though not all of them. The data show tens of thousands of clones, 80% seen once. Sequencing input: ileal tissue. The receptor set was obtained from an adult with Crohn's disease. CDR3s include the opening cysteine and the closing phenylalanine or tryptophan. Fields, in order: J gene, clone size, D gene, V gene, CDR3 protein. A D gene is named only where the DNA matches it firmly. Clone size is given for some rows only: seen once, a few or many times, or a class if the clone is expanded.

>TRBJ1-3|.|TRBD1|TRBV27
CASSSGQGGGTIYF
>TRBJ2-1|.|TRBD1|TRBV27
CASSPRGQAYNEQFF
>TRBJ1-1|.|.|TRBV5-1
CASSLAGVGDTEAFF
>TRBJ2-7|.|TRBD1|TRBV11-3
CASSLAGTGGPGSEQYF
>TRBJ1-3|once|TRBD1|TRBV5-4
CASSSRGQGNTIYF
>TRBJ1-1|.|TRBD1|TRBV6-1
CASGGQGRTEAFF
>TRBJ1-3|.|.|TRBV15
CATSRGLGNTIYF
>TRBJ2-1|.|TRBD1|TRBV29-1
CSVLETGTGSGNEQFF
>.|once|TRBD2|TRBV4-1
CASSPIGLAGAYEQYF
>TRBJ2-7|.|.|TRBV30
CAWRKSGSSYEQYF
>TRBJ1-2|.|TRBD1|TRBV5-6
CASSLGQGGYYGYTF
>TRBJ1-2|few|TRBD1|TRBV6-1
CASSIQTGNQQGYTF
>TRBJ2-5|.|TRBD2|TRBV2
CASSVPRGGVETQYF
>TRBJ2-5|once|TRBD1|TRBV5-4
CASSYDLRDRGVETQYF
>TRBJ2-7|.|TRBD2|TRBV2
CASSGGLAALEDSDEQYF
>TRBJ2-7|few|.|TRBV5-6
CASSPRVPVTYEQYF
>TRBJ2-7|.|TRBD2|TRBV5-1
CASSNGLGLAAPEQYF
>TRBJ1-1|.|.|TRBV27
CASSPRLPNTEAFF
>TRBJ2-7|.|TRBD1|TRBV7-2
CASSHPRQGTEQYF
>TRBJ1-6|.|.|TRBV2
CASSDVPDGGIPLHF
>TRBJ2-5|.|TRBD1|TRBV6-1
CASTKDRGETQYF
>TRBJ1-1|.|.|TRBV7-3
CASSPVSNTEAFF
>TRBJ2-1|.|TRBD2|TRBV19
CASSSGRGNNEQFF
>TRBJ2-1|.|TRBD1|TRBV15
CATSRAQGAGSEQFF
>TRBJ2-1|.|TRBD2|TRBV7-2
CASSPRTSGGTHRNEQFF
>TRBJ2-3|.|TRBD2|TRBV5-1
CASSLTGASGRSVDTQYF
>TRBJ1-2|once|TRBD1|TRBV2
CASSDGQGGYGYTF
>TRBJ2-7|.|TRBD1|TRBV18
CASSRDRRTYEQYF
>TRBJ1-6|.|TRBD1|TRBV6-1
CASKIQGAHSPLHF
>TRBJ2-1|few|.|TRBV19
CASSMLREQFF
>TRBJ2-3|.|TRBD2|TRBV6-4
CASSLTSGGHADTQYF
>TRBJ2-2|.|TRBD1|TRBV2
CASSVKGQGTGELFF
>TRBJ1-5|.|TRBD1|TRBV6-1
CASRGTGQGQPQHF
>TRBJ1-4|.|.|TRBV11-2
CASSLGAPKGEKLFF
>TRBJ1-5|.|.|TRBV18
CASSPWGTPGGDQPQHF
>TRBJ2-1|.|TRBD1|TRBV7-3
CASSPGQGEQFF
>TRBJ2-3|.|TRBD2|TRBV6-5
CASGASGRAADTQYF
>TRBJ2-7|.|TRBD2|TRBV5-6
CASSFSGVLSGEQYF
>TRBJ1-5|few|TRBD1|TRBV30
CAWSVRWGGQGRVQPQHF
>TRBJ2-1|once|TRBD2|TRBV4-2
CASSQDAGGPPYNEQFF
>TRBJ2-1|.|TRBD2|TRBV11-2
CASSPGLAGGFNEQFF
>TRBJ2-5|few|.|TRBV7-7
CASSLPGNQETQYF
>TRBJ1-2|.|.|TRBV7-9
CATYGGSNYGYTF
>TRBJ1-3|.|.|TRBV6-5
CASRLEDTIYF
>TRBJ2-7|.|TRBD1|TRBV7-9
CASSQTRDRASYEQYF
>TRBJ2-5|.|TRBD2|TRBV5-4
CASSLAGLAGGPSQETQYF
>TRBJ1-2|few|.|TRBV6-6
CASTPWGVNYGYTF
>TRBJ1-2|once|.|TRBV5-6
CASSSRGFYGYTF
>TRBJ1-4|.|.|TRBV29-1
CSVGEGRNEKLFF
>TRBJ2-2|.|.|TRBV6-5
CASRRQNTGELFF